This T cell receptor beta chain derives from a study of technical replicates of blood from a handful of donors. Assay: immunoSEQ multiplex PCR; the TCRdb copy retains only in-frame clones and omits some. This table holds roughly 79,000 clones, 91% found once. This clone was counted only a few times. CDR3 size: 13 residues. Germline V CDR1 and CDR2: MDHEN, SYDVKM. Deletions cut 5 bases from V and 4 bases from J, with 11 bases between. The chain joins TRBV28 to TRBJ1-1, with a possible D match to TRBD1 (5 bases). This clonotype was sampled from a human donor in good health. Some clones in this sample may be carry-over from other donors' samples. The sequenced sample was T cells isolated from PBMCs. In DNA form, the CDR3 reads TGTGCCAGCAGTCATCATAGGGGCACTGAAGCTTTCTTT. Translation: CASSHHRGTEAFF.